This passage covers 28 T cell receptor beta chains from one sample sequenced in a study of T-cell reconstitution after alpha-beta-depleted transplantation in children. During its preparation, the TCRbeta library received unique molecular identifiers. Using its own MiXCR run on the PCR reads, TCRdb lists one record per CDR3 protein. The sample has 440,000 or so distinct CDR3 sequences, approximately 10% seen once. This specimen was PBMCs from the stem cell graft donor, taken from the stem cell graft. The origin of the receptors is a human donor who donated a stem cell graft to a child with acute myeloid leukemia.

This rearrangement joins TRBV12-3 or TRBV12-4 to TRBJ1-1, with a possible D match to TRBD1 (5 bases). The CDR3 has 14 residues. V was clipped by 6 bases and J by 0 bases, with 11 bases between them. The DNA for the CDR3 is TGTGCCAGCAGCTCGACAGCCATGAACACTGAAGCTTTCTTT. The encoded protein is CASSSTAMNTEAFF.

This clonotype was seen only once. The genes are TRBV6-2 or TRBV6-3 and TRBJ2-7; weak D call: TRBD2 (6 bases). The CDR3 totals 16 residues. CDR1 is MNHEY and CDR2 is SVGEGT in the germline V gene. The CDR3 nucleotides read TGTGCCAGCAGTTACTCGATGGCCCCGCGGTCGGGAGAGCAGCACGTC. Translated: CASSYSMAPRSGEQHV.

The DNA of the CDR3 is TGTGCCAGCAGGGGCTGGGAGACACACAATGAGCAGTTCTTC. Translation gives CASRGWETHNEQFF. The rearrangement links TRBV11-2 to TRBJ2-1; possibly TRBD2 for D (5 bases). Trimming left V 6 bases short and J 5 bases short, with 14 bases between. The V gene's germline CDR1 is SGHAT and CDR2 FQNNGV. CDR3 length: 14 residues.

The rearrangement uses TRBV6-2 or TRBV6-3 and TRBJ1-1; 8 nucleotides agree with TRBD1. The germline V gene encodes CDR1 MNHEY and CDR2 SVGEGT. V trimming: 4 bases; J trimming: 1 base; junction bases outside the gene matches: 14. The CDR3 covers 18 residues. The DNA of the CDR3 is TGTGCCAGCAGTTCACCCCGACAGGGGTCGTTAAGGAACACTGAAGCTTTCTTT. Encoded protein: CASSSPRQGSLRNTEAFF.

This clonotype came up a few times. This chain connects TRBV4-2 to TRBJ1-4; D not resolved. Deletions cut 1 base from V and 8 bases from J, with 8 bases between. This CDR3 has 13 amino acids. Germline-derived CDR1 and CDR2 are LGHNA and YNFKEQ. CDR3 in DNA: TGTGCCAGCAGCCAAGCGCACGGGGAAAAACTGTTTTTT. This gives the protein CASSQAHGEKLFF.

This clonotype was observed at least ten times. The rearrangement joins TRBV20-1 to TRBJ1-1; D uncertain. Trimming left V 3 bases short and J 0 bases short, with 17 bases between. Germline V gene lookup returns CDR1 DFQATT and CDR2 SNEGSKA (reference sequence). This CDR3 has 16 amino acids. The CDR3 loop reads CSASSDIGSLNTEAFF. As DNA, the CDR3 is TGCAGTGCTAGCTCTGATATTGGCAGCTTGAACACTGAAGCTTTCTTT.

The rearrangement links TRBV12-3 or TRBV12-4 to TRBJ2-2; D is perhaps TRBD1 or TRBD2 (6 bases each). CDR3 size: 14 residues. V was shortened by 5 bases and J by 10 bases, with 17 bases between the two germline ends. Here the CDR3 DNA reads TGTGCCAGCAGTCCCCAGGGGACTGAGGAGGAGCTGTTTTTT. This translates into CASSPQGTEEELFF.

This clonotype was found many times. The V gene is TRBV25-1, the J gene TRBJ2-5; D possibly corresponds to TRBD2 (6 bases). Per germline, CDR1 MGHDK and CDR2 SYGVNS. V was clipped by 8 bases and J by 2 bases, with 12 bases between them. CDR3 size: 13 residues. CDR3 residues: CASRRGPQETQYF. CDR3 DNA: TGTGCCAGCCGGCGGGGACCTCAAGAGACCCAGTACTTC.

The chain employs TRBV4-1 and TRBJ2-7, with TRBD2 identical over 8 bases. Trimming cost V 0 bases and J 5 bases; bases outside gene matches: 3. This CDR3 spans 14 amino acids. Germline V CDR1 and CDR2: MGHRA, YSYEKL. This CDR3 reads CASSQDSGSDEQYF. The CDR3 coding sequence is TGCGCCAGCAGCCAAGACAGCGGGAGTGACGAGCAGTACTTC.

J is TRBJ2-6 and V is TRBV10-3, with 7 nucleotides matching TRBD1. This CDR3 is 16 amino acids long. Germline V gene lookup returns CDR1 ENHRY and CDR2 SYGVKD. Trimming at V came to 6 bases and at J to 2 bases, leaving 7 bases not matched to a gene. Here the CDR3 DNA reads TGTGCCATCAGCGGGACAGCCGAAGCTGGGGCCAACGTCCTGACTTTC. Its translation is CAISGTAEAGANVLTF.

The chain carries TRBV6-5 and TRBJ2-2; possibly TRBD1 or TRBD2 for D (5 bases each). The CDR3 covers 15 residues. Per the germline V gene, CDR1 is MNHEY and CDR2 is SVGAGI. V lost 3 bases, J lost 4 bases, and 12 bases lay in between. CDR3 region: CASSYLGTPTGELFF. The CDR3 nucleotides are TGTGCCAGCAGTTATTTGGGGACCCCCACCGGGGAGCTGTTTTTT.

The chain recombines TRBV9 with TRBJ2-1, with a tentative D call TRBD1 (5 bases). CDR3 length: 15 residues. V gave up 0 bases and J gave up 4 bases, with 11 bases separating them. Germline V CDR1 and CDR2: SGDLS, YYNGEE. Here the CDR3 DNA reads TGTGCCAGCAGCGTAGTTGGTGGGGCTTACAATGAGCAGTTCTTC. Protein: CASSVVGGAYNEQFF.

This clonotype was observed a handful of times. This rearrangement joins TRBV4-2 to TRBJ2-7; D unresolved. Trimming removed 0 bases from V and 5 bases from J, with 8 bases in between. The germline V gene has CDR1 LGHNA and CDR2 YNFKEQ. This CDR3 region has 13 residues. CDR3 loop: CASSQDGRHEQYF. For the CDR3, the DNA is TGTGCCAGCAGCCAAGATGGACGCCACGAGCAGTACTTC.

The V call is TRBV3-1, the J call TRBJ1-2; TRBD1 matches 7 bases. J was trimmed by 3 bases and V by 2 bases; bases with no gene match: 3. The CDR3 contains 14 residues. Germline V gene lookup returns CDR1 LGHDT and CDR2 YNNKEL (reference sequence). CDR3 nucleotides: TGTGCCAGCAGCCAATCCGACAGGGACTATGGCTACACCTTC. Translated: CASSQSDRDYGYTF.

This clonotype has a handful of counts. The CDR3 bases are TGCGCCAGCAGCCAAGAAGTCCCGACTAGCGGGGGGTTAGGGCAGTTCTTC. Its protein is CASSQEVPTSGGLGQFF. The chain combines TRBV4-3 with TRBJ2-1; 13 nucleotides match TRBD2. Per germline, CDR1 LGHNA and CDR2 YSLEER. This CDR3 has 17 amino acids. J lost 12 bases, V lost 0 bases, and 11 bases had no gene match.

This clonotype was counted between two and nine times. The chain joins TRBV7-2 to TRBJ2-3; D uncertain. Between the trimmed V and J ends, which lost 6 bases and 5 bases, there was a span of 15 bases. This CDR3 contains 14 residues. Germline V gene sequence: CDR1 SGHTA, CDR2 FQGNSA. CDR3 loop: CASSQPLSLDTQYF. The CDR3 bases are TGTGCCAGCAGTCAGCCCCTTTCGCTAGATACGCAGTATTTT.

There are a few counts of this clonotype. The genes are TRBV29-1 and TRBJ2-5; D is perhaps TRBD1 (6 bases). The CDR3 extends over 17 amino acids. Germline CDR1 and CDR2: SQVTM and ANQGSEA. V lost 7 bases and J 0 bases, leaving 24 bases between the germline ends. The CDR3 sequence is CSADTAGTKMYQETQYF. Written as DNA, the CDR3 is TGCAGCGCCGATACCGCCGGGACAAAAATGTACCAAGAGACCCAGTACTTC.

This chain connects TRBV12-3 or TRBV12-4 to TRBJ2-7; possibly TRBD1 or TRBD2 for D (7 bases each). The CDR3 length is 15 residues. V lost 5 bases to trimming and J lost 0 bases, with 14 bases between them. CDR3 DNA sequence: TGTGCCAGCAGTCGACAGGGAGGGGTCTCCTACGAGCAGTACTTC. Translated, it gives CASSRQGGVSYEQYF.

In this sample, this clonotype turned up many times. Its ends do not fully match the called genes, so a read error is possible. The chain carries TRBV7-7 and TRBJ2-3; TRBD2 matches 14 bases. The CDR3 length is 16 residues. Germline V gives CDR1 SSHAT, CDR2 FNYEAQ (reference sequence). As DNA, the CDR3 is TGTGCTAGCAGCTTGGGGACTAGCGGGGGCTCAGATACGCAGTATTTT. The encoded protein is CASSLGTSGGSDTQYF.

This clonotype showed up many times. The gene calls are TRBV20-1 and TRBJ2-7; D possibly corresponds to TRBD2 (6 bases). The CDR3 consists of 14 residues. The V gene's germline CDR1 is DFQATT and CDR2 SNEGSKA (reference sequence). V gave up 6 bases and J gave up 1 base, with 16 bases separating them. The CDR3, as DNA: TGCAGTGCCGCGGCGGCTAGCGTGTCCTACGAGCAGTACTTC. Translation: CSAAAASVSYEQYF.

The genes are TRBV20-1 and TRBJ2-1; unclear D gene. Trimming cost V 5 bases and J 2 bases, with 7 bases left between them. This CDR3 has 12 amino acids. Germline CDR1 DFQATT, CDR2 SNEGSKA (reference sequence). The CDR3 region has the DNA TGCAGTGCTGAGGTCGCCTACAATGAGCAGTTCTTC. This codes for CSAEVAYNEQFF.

Only a few counts were recorded for this clonotype. The rearrangement uses TRBV20-1 and TRBJ1-4; tentatively, D is TRBD1 (6 bases). V was cut by 0 bases and J by 3 bases, with 11 bases left in between. CDR3 size: 15 residues. Germline V gene sequence: CDR1 DFQATT, CDR2 SNEGSKA (reference sequence). CDR3 DNA: TGCAGTGCTAGAGATTACAGGGTCTCTAATGAAAAACTGTTTTTT. Translated: CSARDYRVSNEKLFF.

This sequence joins TRBV2 and TRBJ2-7, with D perhaps being TRBD1 or TRBD2 (5 bases each). This CDR3 is 12 amino acids long. The germline V gene encodes CDR1 SNHLY and CDR2 FYNNEI. V was trimmed by 7 bases and J by 4 bases, leaving 11 bases between them. The CDR3 sequence: CASNRDGYEQYF. CDR3 coding DNA: TGTGCCAGCAATCGGGACGGGTACGAGCAGTACTTC.

V gene TRBV25-1 combines with J gene TRBJ2-1, with D possibly TRBD1 on 5 matching bases. The V gene lost 3 bases and the J gene lost 4 bases, with 13 bases spanning the gap. CDR1 is MGHDK, CDR2 SYGVNS, per germline. The CDR3 contains 15 residues. The CDR3 reads CASSDTQGPYNEQFF. In nucleotides, the CDR3 is TGTGCCAGCAGTGATACTCAGGGCCCTTACAATGAGCAGTTCTTC.

This chain joins TRBV29-1 and TRBJ1-2, with TRBD1 matching over 9 bases. Unmatched junction bases numbered 7, after V lost 6 bases and J lost 8 bases. Germline V gene lookup returns CDR1 SQVTM and CDR2 ANQGSEA. There are 12 residues in the CDR3. CDR3 residues: CSVPGTGSGYTF. In nucleotides, the CDR3 is TGCAGCGTCCCCGGGACAGGGTCGGGCTACACCTTC. Based on the CDR3 plus reference TRBV29-1 and TRBJ1-2, the full variable domain is SAVISQKPSRDICQRGTSLTIQCQVDSQVTMMFWYRQQPGQSLTLIATANQGSEATYESGFVIDKFPISRPNLTFSTLTVSNMSPEDSSIYLCSVPGTGSGYTFGSGTRLTVV.

The chain recombines TRBV2 with TRBJ1-5; D call uncertain. Trimming stripped 4 bases from V and 5 bases from J, with 15 bases between. Per germline, CDR1 SNHLY and CDR2 FYNNEI. The CDR3 runs 15 residues. The CDR3 loop reads CASSGAGRSDQPQHF. The CDR3 DNA follows: TGTGCCAGCAGTGGGGCAGGTCGATCGGATCAGCCCCAGCATTTT.

This clonotype appeared a few times. This rearrangement joins TRBV27 to TRBJ2-6; D unclear. Germline V gene sequence: CDR1 MNHEY, CDR2 SMNVEV (reference sequence). The CDR3 spans 12 residues. The V end was cut by 10 bases, the J end by 4 bases, with 8 bases between. The CDR3 region has the DNA TGTGCCACCTCAGCGGGGGCCAACGTCCTGACTTTC. Residues: CATSAGANVLTF.

This clonotype was seen many times. The genes are TRBV24-1 and TRBJ2-1; D is ambiguous. This CDR3 region has 14 residues. Germline V gene data show CDR1 as KGHDR and CDR2 as SFDVKD. Trimming took 7 bases from V and 0 from J, leaving 9 bases between them. The CDR3 DNA reads TGTGCCACCAGGATACCCTACTCCTACAATGAGCAGTTCTTC. Translation gives CATRIPYSYNEQFF.